This T cell receptor (beta chain) was observed in a study of cytomegalovirus exposure and HLA in healthy donors. Study results and limitations: A missense variant in DCLRE1C was later tied to TCR beta V- and J-gene trimming. Confirmation in vitro established that a few CMV-associated chains were specific for CMV antigens. Fewer N-insertions than the roughly 630-donor mean were reportedly shown by an Asian-associated ancestry cluster in a later analysis.

This clone was recorded only once. The antigen remains unidentified. This PCR relied on a set of 60 Vbeta primers and 13 Jbeta primers. Profiled with immunoSEQ multiplex PCR; TCRdb holds only in-frame clones, not every one. The sample contains some 150,000 clones, roughly four fifths of which appear only once. V shed 8 bases and J 7 bases; nucleotides not matched to a gene: 12. The length of the CDR3 is 14 residues. CDR1 is SNHLY and CDR2 is FYNNEI in the germline V gene. The material sequenced was PBMCs. This receptor was identified in a man aged 45-65 years in good health and CMV-seropositive. This chain connects TRBV2 to TRBJ2-7, with 9 bases aligning to TRBD1. CDR3 coding DNA: TGTGCCAGCCGCTCCGGGACAGGGTCAGGTGAGCAGTACTTC. Encoded protein: CASRSGTGSGEQYF.